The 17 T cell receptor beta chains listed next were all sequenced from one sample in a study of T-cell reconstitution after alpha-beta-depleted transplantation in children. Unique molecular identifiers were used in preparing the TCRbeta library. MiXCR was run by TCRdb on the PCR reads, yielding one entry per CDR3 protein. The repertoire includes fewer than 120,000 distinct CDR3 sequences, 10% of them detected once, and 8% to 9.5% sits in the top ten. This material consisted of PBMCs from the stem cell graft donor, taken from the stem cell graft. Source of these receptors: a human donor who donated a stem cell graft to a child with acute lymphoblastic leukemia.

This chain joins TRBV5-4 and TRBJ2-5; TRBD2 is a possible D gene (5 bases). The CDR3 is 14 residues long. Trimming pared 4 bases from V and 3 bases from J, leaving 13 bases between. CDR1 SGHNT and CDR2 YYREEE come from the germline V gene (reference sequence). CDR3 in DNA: TGTGCCAGCAGCCTGGTTGGAGGAAAAGAGACCCAGTACTTC. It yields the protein CASSLVGGKETQYF.

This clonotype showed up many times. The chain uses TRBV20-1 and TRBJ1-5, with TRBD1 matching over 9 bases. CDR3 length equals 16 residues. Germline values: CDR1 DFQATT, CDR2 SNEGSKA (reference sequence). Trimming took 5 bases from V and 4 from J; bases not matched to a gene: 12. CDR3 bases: TGCAGTGCTGGGACAGGGCTTGGGTTTGGAAATCAGCCCCAGCATTTT. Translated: CSAGTGLGFGNQPQHF.

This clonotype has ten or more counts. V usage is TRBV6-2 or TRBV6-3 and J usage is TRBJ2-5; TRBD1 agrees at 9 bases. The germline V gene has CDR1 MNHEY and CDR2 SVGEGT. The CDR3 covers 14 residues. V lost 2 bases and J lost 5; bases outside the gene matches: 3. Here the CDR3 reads CASSYAGQGETQYF. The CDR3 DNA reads TGTGCCAGCAGTTACGCCGGACAGGGGGAGACCCAGTACTTC.

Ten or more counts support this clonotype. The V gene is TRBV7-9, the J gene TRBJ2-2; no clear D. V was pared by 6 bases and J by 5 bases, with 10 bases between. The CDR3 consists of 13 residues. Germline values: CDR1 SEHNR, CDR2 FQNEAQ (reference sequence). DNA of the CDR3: TGTGCCAGCAGTTATATTAGTACCGGGGAGCTGTTTTTT. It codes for CASSYISTGELFF.

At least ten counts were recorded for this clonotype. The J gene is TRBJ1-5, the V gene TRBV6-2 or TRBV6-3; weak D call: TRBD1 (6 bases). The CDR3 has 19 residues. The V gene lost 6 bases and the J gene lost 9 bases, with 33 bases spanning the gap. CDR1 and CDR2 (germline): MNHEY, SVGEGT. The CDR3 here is CASRQLLNTGTMGIVPQHF. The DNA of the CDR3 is TGTGCCAGCAGACAATTACTCAACACCGGGACAATGGGGATCGTGCCCCAGCATTTT.

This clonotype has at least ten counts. The CDR3 loop reads CASSDYNRVRTDTQYF. The CDR3 region has the DNA TGTGCCAGCAGTGATTATAACAGGGTTAGGACAGATACGCAGTATTTT. J is TRBJ2-3 and V is TRBV25-1; the D gene is possibly TRBD1 (6 bases). The CDR3 extends over 16 amino acids. Per the germline V gene, CDR1 is MGHDK and CDR2 is SYGVNS. The germline V and J ends were trimmed by 3 bases and 3 bases, with 16 bases remaining between them.

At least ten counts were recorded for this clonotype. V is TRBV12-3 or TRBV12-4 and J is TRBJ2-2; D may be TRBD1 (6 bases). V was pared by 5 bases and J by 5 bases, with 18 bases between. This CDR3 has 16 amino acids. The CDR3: CASSPPSRGRTGELFF. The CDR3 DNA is TGTGCCAGCAGTCCTCCTTCCAGGGGTCGGACCGGGGAGCTGTTTTTT.

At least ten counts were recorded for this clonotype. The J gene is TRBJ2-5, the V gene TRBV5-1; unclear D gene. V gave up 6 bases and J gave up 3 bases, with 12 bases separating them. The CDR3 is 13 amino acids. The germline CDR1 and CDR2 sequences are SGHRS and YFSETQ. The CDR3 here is CASTRQAEETQYF. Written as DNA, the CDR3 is TGCGCCAGCACCAGGCAGGCCGAAGAGACCCAGTACTTC.

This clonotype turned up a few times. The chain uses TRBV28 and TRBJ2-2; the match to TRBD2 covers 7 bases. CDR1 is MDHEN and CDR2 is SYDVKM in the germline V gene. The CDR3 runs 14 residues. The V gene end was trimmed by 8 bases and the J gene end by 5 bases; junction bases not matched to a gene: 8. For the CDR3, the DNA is TGTGCCAGCGGGGGGGGGGTTCGGACCGGGGAGCTGTTTTTT. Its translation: CASGGGVRTGELFF.

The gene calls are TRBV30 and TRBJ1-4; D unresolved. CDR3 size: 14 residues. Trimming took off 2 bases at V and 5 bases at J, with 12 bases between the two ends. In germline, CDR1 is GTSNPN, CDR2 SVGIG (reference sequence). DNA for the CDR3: TGTGCCTGGAGTCGAACATTGACGAATGAAAAACTGTTTTTT. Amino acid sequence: CAWSRTLTNEKLFF.

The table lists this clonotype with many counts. CDR3 loop: CSVFRGRTEAFF. The CDR3 DNA reads TGCAGCGTTTTCCGGGGCAGGACTGAAGCTTTCTTT. The J gene is TRBJ1-1, the V gene TRBV29-1; D may be TRBD1 (5 bases). The V and J ends lost 5 bases and 5 bases respectively, with 12 bases between them. CDR3 size: 12 residues. Germline CDR1 and CDR2: SQVTM and ANQGSEA.

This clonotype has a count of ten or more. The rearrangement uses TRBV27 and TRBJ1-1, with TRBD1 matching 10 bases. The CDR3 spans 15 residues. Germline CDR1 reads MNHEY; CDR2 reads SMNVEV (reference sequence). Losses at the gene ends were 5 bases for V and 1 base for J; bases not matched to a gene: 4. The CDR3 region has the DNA TGTGCCAGCAGTCTCGGGACAGGGGCGAACACTGAAGCTTTCTTT. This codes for CASSLGTGANTEAFF.

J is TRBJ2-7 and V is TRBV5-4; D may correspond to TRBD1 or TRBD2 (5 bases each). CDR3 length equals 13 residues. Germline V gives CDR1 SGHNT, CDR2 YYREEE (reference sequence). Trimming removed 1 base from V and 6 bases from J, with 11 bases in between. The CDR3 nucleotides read TGTGCCAGCAGCTTGCCTCTAGGGACCGAGCAGTACTTC. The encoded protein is CASSLPLGTEQYF.

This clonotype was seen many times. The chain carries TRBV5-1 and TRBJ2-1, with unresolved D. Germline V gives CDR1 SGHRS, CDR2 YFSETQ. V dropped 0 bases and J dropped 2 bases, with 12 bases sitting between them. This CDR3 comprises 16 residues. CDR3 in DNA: TGCGCCAGCAGCTTGGGAGCTAGTAACGCCTACAATGAGCAGTTCTTC. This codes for CASSLGASNAYNEQFF.

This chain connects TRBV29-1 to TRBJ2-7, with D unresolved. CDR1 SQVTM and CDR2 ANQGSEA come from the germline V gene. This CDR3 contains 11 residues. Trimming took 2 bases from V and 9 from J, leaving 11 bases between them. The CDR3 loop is CSVELRQVQYF. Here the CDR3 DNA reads TGCAGCGTTGAACTCCGGCAGGTGCAGTACTTC.

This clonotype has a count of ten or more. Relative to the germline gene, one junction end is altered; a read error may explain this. The CDR3 DNA reads TGCGCCAGCATCTTGATAGTCAGCGGCACAGATACGCAGTATTTT. Protein sequence: CASILIVSGTDTQYF. The chain has TRBV5-1 and TRBJ2-3; D gene unclear. The CDR3 length is 15 residues. Germline V gene data show CDR1 as SGHRS and CDR2 as YFSETQ.

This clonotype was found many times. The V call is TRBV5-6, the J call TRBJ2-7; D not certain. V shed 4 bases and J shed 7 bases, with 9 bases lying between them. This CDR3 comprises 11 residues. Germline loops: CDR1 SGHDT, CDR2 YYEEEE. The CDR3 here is CASSTLREQYF. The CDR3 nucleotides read TGTGCCAGCAGCACTCTACGTGAGCAGTACTTC.